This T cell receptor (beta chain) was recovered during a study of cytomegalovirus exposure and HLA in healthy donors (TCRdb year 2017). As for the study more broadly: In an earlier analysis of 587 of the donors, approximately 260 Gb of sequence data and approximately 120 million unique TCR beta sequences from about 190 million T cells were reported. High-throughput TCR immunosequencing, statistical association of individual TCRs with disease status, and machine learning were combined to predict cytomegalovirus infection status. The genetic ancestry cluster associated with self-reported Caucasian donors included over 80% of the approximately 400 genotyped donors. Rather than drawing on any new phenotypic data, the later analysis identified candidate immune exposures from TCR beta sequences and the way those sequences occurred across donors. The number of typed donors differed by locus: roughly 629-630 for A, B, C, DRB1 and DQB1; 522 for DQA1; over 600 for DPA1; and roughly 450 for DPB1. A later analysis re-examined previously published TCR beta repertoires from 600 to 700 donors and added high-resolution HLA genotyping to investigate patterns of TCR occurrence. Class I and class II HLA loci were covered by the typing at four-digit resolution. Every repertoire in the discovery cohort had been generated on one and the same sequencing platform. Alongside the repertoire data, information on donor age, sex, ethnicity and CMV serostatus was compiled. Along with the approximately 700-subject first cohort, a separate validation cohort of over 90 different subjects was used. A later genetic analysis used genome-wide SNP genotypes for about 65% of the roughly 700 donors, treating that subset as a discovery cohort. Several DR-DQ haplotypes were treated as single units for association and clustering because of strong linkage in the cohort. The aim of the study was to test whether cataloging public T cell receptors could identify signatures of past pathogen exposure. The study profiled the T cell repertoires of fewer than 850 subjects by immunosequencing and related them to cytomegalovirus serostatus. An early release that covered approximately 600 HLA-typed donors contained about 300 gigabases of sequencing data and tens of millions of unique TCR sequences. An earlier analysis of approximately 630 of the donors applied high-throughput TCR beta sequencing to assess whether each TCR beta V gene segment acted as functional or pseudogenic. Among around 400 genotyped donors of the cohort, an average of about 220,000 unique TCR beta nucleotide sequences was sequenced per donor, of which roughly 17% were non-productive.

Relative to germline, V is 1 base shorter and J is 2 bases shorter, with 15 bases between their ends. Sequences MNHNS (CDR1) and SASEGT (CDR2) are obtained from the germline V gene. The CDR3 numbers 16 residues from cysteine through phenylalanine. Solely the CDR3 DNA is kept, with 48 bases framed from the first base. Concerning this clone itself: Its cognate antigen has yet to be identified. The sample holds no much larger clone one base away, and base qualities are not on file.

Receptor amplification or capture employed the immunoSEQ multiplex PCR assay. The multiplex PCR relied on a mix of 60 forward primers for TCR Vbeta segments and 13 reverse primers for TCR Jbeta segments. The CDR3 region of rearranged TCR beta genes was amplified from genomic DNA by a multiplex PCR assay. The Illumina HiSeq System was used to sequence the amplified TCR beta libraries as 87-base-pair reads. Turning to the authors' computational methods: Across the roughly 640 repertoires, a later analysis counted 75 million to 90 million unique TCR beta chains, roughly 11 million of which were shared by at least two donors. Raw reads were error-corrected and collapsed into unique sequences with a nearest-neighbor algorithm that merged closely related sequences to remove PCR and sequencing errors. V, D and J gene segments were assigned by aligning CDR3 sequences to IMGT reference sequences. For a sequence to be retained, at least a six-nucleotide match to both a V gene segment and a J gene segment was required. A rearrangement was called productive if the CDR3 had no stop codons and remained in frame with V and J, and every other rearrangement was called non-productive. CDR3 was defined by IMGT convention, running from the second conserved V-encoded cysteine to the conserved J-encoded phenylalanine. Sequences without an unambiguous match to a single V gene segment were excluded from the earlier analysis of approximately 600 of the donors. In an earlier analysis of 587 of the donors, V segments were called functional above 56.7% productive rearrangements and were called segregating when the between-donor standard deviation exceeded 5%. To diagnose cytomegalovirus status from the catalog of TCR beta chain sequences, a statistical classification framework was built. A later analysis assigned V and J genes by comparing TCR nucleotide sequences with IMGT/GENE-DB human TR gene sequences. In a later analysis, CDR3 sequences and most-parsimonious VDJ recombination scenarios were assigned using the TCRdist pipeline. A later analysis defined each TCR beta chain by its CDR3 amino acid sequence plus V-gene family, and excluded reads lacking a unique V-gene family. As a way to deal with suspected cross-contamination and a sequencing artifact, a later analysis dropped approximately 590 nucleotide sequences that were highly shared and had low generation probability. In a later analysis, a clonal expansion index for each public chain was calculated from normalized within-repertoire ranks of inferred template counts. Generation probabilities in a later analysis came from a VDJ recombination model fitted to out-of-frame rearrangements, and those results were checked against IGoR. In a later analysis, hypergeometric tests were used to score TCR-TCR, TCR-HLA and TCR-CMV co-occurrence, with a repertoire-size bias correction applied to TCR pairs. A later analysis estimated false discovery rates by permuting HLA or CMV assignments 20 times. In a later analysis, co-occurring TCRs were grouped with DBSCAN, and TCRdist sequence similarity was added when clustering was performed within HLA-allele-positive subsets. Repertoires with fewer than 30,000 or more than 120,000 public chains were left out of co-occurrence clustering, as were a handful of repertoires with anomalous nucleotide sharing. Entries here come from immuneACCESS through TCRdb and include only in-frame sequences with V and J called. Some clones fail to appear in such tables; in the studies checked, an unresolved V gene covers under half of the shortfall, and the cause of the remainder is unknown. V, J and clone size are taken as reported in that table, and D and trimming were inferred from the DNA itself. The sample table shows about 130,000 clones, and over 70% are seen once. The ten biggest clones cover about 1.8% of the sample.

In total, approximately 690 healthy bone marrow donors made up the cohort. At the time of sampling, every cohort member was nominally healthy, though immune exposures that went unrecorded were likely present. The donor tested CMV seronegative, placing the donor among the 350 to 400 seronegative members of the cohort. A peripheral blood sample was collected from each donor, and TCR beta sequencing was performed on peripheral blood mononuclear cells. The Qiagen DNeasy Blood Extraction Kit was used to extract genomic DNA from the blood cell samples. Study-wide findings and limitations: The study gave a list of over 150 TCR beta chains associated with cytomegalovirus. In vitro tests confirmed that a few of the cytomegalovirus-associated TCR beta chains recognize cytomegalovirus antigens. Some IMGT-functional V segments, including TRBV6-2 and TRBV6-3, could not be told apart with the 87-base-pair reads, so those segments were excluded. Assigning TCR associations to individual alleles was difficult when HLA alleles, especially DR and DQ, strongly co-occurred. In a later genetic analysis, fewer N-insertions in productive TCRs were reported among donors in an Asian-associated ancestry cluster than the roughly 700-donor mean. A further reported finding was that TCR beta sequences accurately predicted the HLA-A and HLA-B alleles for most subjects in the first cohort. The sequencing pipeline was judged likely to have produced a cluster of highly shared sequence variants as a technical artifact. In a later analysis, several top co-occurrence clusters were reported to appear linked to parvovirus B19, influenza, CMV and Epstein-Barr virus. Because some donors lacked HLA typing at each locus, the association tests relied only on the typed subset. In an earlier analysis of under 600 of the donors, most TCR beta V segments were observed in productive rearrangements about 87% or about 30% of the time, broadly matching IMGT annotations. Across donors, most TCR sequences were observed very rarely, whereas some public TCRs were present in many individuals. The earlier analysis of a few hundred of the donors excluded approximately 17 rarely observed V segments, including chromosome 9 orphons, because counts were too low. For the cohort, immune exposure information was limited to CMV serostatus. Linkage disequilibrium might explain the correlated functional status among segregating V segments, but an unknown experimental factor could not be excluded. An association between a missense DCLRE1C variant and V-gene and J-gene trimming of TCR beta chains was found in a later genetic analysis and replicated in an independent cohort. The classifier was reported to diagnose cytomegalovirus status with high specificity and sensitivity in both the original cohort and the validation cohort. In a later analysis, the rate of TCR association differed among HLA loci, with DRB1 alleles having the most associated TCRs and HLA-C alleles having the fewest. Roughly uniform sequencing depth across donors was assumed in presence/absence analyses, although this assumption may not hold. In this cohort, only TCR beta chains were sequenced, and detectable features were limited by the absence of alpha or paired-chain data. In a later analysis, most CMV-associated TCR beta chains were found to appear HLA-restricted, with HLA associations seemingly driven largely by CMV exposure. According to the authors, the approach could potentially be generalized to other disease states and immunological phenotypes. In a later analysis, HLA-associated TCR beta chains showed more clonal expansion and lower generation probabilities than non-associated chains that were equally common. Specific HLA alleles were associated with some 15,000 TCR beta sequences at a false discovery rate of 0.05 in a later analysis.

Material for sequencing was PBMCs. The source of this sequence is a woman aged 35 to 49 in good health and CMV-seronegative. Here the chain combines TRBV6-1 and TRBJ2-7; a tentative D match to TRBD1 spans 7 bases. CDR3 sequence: CASSEEGGGPAYEQYF. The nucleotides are TGTGCCAGCAGTGAAGAAGGAGGGGGCCCAGCCTACGAGCAGTACTTC.